These 17 T cell receptor beta chains came from one sample sequenced in a study of identical twins. MiXCR, applied by TCRdb to the 5' RACE reads, yields one record per CDR3 protein. The data show hundreds of thousands of distinct CDR3 sequences, around a sixth seen once. Another study also made use of these data, one on T cells expressing NK-cell markers.

Specimen: PBMCs. The receptors shown here come from a young woman in good health.

This chain connects TRBV7-2 to TRBJ1-1; D possibly corresponds to TRBD1 (5 bases). The CDR3 sequence is 13 residues long. Germline V lookup: CDR1 SGHTA, CDR2 FQGNSA. Trimming took off 6 bases at V and 7 bases at J, with 15 bases between the two ends. In DNA form, the CDR3 reads TGTGCCAGCAGGAGCAGGGCAGCCCGTGAAGCTTTCTTT. It translates to CASRSRAAREAFF.

The chain uses TRBV5-5 and TRBJ1-4; D call uncertain. CDR1 and CDR2 from the germline V gene are SGHKS and YYEKEE (reference sequence). This CDR3 is 13 amino acids long. The ends were cut back, 0 bases at V and 8 bases at J, with 8 bases in the middle. CDR3 bases: TGTGCCAGCAGCTTGGCGGGGTTGGAAAAACTGTTTTTT. Protein sequence: CASSLAGLEKLFF. Using reference TRBV5-5 and TRBJ1-4 for the parts outside the CDR3, the full variable domain is DAGVTQSPTHLIKTRGQQVTLRCSPISGHKSVSWYQQVLGQGPQFIFQYYEKEERGRGNFPDRFSARQFPNYSSELNVNALLLGDSALYLCASSLAGLEKLFFGSGTQLSVL.

This clonotype came up a few times. The chain has TRBV20-1 and TRBJ1-6; D is unresolved. Germline lookup yields CDR1 DFQATT and CDR2 SNEGSKA (reference sequence). The V and J ends lost 0 bases and 6 bases respectively, with 9 bases between them. CDR3 length: 14 residues. The DNA of the CDR3 is TGCAGTGCTAGAGAGCTGATGATTAATTCACCCCTCCACTTT. It codes for CSARELMINSPLHF.

This clonotype has just a few counts. V gene TRBV7-2 combines with J gene TRBJ2-7; TRBD2 might be the D (6 bases). CDR3 length: 12 amino acids. V lost 5 bases, J lost 7 bases, and 12 bases lay in between. Germline V gene sequence: CDR1 SGHTA, CDR2 FQGNSA. CDR3 coding DNA: TGTGCCAGCAGCCGGACTATCGGAGAGCAGTACTTC. Encoded protein: CASSRTIGEQYF.

This clonotype has more than one count but fewer than ten. The CDR3 reads CASSAGLANEQYF. CDR3 coding DNA: TGTGCCAGCAGCGCGGGACTAGCGAACGAGCAGTACTTC. The chain joins TRBV7-2 to TRBJ2-7; 10 bases map to TRBD2. V shed 5 bases and J 5 bases; nucleotides not matched to a gene: 3. In germline, CDR1 is SGHTA, CDR2 FQGNSA. The CDR3 extends over 13 amino acids.

This clonotype was seen only a few times. The rearrangement joins TRBV7-9 to TRBJ2-7; 8 bases are shared with TRBD2. Germline CDR1 is SEHNR and CDR2 is FQNEAQ (reference sequence). The CDR3 has 16 amino acids. J was trimmed by 2 bases and V by 0 bases; bases with no gene match: 6. CDR3 nucleotides: TGTGCCAGCAGCTTAGCCCCCAGCGGGAGTCCCTACGAGCAGTACTTC. This gives the protein CASSLAPSGSPYEQYF.

This clonotype was detected a few times. V gene TRBV6-5 combines with J gene TRBJ2-3; D remains ambiguous. The CDR3 contains 13 residues. CDR1 is MNHEY, CDR2 SVGAGI, per germline. Trimming took 0 bases from V and 8 from J, leaving 9 bases between them. CDR3 sequence reads: CASSYSTWGTQYF. The DNA for the CDR3 is TGTGCCAGCAGTTACTCGACGTGGGGTACGCAGTATTTT.

The chain is built from TRBV5-1 and TRBJ2-5; no definite D call. V lost 1 base and J lost 5, with 15 bases in between. The CDR3 is 15 amino acids. CDR1 and CDR2 (germline): SGHRS, YFSETQ. CDR3 in DNA: TGCGCCAGCAGCTTGAGGACCGTGATATCCGAGACCCAGTACTTC. This encodes CASSLRTVISETQYF.

This clonotype has a handful of counts. V usage is TRBV20-1 and J usage is TRBJ1-2; unclear D gene. Germline-derived CDR1 and CDR2 are DFQATT and SNEGSKA (reference sequence). CDR3 length equals 11 residues. V dropped 3 bases and J dropped 6 bases, with 8 bases sitting between them. CDR3 DNA sequence: TGCAGTGCTAGCCGTCTGGATGGCTACACCTTC. Translation: CSASRLDGYTF.

Concerning this clonotype itself: A read error may account for a junction end that differs from germline. The CDR3 spells CCARAAGPKSYNEQFF. DNA for the CDR3: TGCTGTGCTAGAGCGGCGGGTCCCAAATCCTACAATGAGCAGTTCTTC. This chain joins TRBV20-1 and TRBJ2-1; D is possibly TRBD2 (5 bases). Germline CDR1 DFQATT, CDR2 SNEGSKA (reference sequence). This CDR3 region has 16 residues.

The table lists this clonotype with a few counts. The V and J genes are TRBV15 and TRBJ2-1; TRBD2 aligns across 8 bases. This CDR3 contains 17 residues. With 1 base clipped from V and 7 bases from J, the junction kept 12 bases outside the gene matches. The germline gives CDR1 LNHNV, CDR2 YYDKDF (reference sequence). The CDR3 spells CATSRGALSGTGNEQFF. The CDR3 bases are TGTGCCACCAGCAGAGGAGCACTTAGCGGGACGGGTAATGAGCAGTTCTTC.

There are a few counts of this clonotype. The chain employs TRBV9 and TRBJ2-1; D possibly corresponds to TRBD2 (5 bases). This CDR3 region has 17 residues. CDR1 SGDLS and CDR2 YYNGEE come from the germline V gene. The V end was cut by 1 base, the J end by 0 bases, with 14 bases between. The CDR3 sequence: CASSVSGGSTSYNEQFF. The DNA for the CDR3 is TGTGCCAGCAGCGTATCGGGCGGGTCTACCTCCTACAATGAGCAGTTCTTC.

The genes are TRBV29-1 and TRBJ2-7; D gene ambiguous. V was shortened by 4 bases and J by 2 bases, with 9 bases between the two germline ends. This CDR3 has 12 amino acids. Germline values: CDR1 SQVTM, CDR2 ANQGSEA. The CDR3, as DNA: TGCAGCGTTGTTCAGGAAACCTACGAGCAGTACTTC. Translation gives CSVVQETYEQYF.

The rearrangement uses TRBV6-1 and TRBJ1-2; 7 positions match TRBD1. The CDR3 sequence is 14 residues long. After removal of 6 bases from V and 7 bases from J, the junction contained 11 bases not matched to a gene. Germline CDR1 MNHNS, CDR2 SASEGT. CDR3 loop: CASRTGQRYPGYTF. In DNA, the CDR3 is TGTGCCAGCAGAACGGGACAGAGATATCCTGGCTACACCTTC.

The chain is built from TRBV18 and TRBJ1-5; D is possibly TRBD1 (5 bases). The CDR3 extends over 16 amino acids. Trimming took off 3 bases at V and 3 bases at J, with 15 bases between the two ends. Per germline, CDR1 KGHSH and CDR2 LQKENI. The CDR3 protein is CASSPTGTPDNQPQHF. DNA for the CDR3: TGTGCCAGCTCACCTACGGGGACTCCCGACAATCAGCCCCAGCATTTT.

The chain employs TRBV11-3 and TRBJ2-7, with 9 bases fitting TRBD1. Germline values: CDR1 SGHNT, CDR2 YENEEA. V gave up 5 bases and J gave up 2 bases; unmatched junction bases: 10. This CDR3 region has 16 residues. This chain's CDR3 is CASSRLGGTGTYEQYF. CDR3 DNA sequence: TGTGCCAGCAGCCGCCTGGGGGGGACAGGGACCTACGAGCAGTACTTC.

Worth noting for this clonotype: Mismatch with germline at one junction end may stem from a read error. This chain links TRBV5-1 with TRBJ2-1; 7 bases are shared with TRBD2. Germline-derived CDR1 and CDR2 are SGHRS and YFSETQ. This CDR3 is 13 amino acids long. The CDR3 reads CASSSGGGRLNIF. CDR3 sequence (DNA): TGCGCCAGCAGCTCGGGGGGAGGACGGCTAAATATCTTC.